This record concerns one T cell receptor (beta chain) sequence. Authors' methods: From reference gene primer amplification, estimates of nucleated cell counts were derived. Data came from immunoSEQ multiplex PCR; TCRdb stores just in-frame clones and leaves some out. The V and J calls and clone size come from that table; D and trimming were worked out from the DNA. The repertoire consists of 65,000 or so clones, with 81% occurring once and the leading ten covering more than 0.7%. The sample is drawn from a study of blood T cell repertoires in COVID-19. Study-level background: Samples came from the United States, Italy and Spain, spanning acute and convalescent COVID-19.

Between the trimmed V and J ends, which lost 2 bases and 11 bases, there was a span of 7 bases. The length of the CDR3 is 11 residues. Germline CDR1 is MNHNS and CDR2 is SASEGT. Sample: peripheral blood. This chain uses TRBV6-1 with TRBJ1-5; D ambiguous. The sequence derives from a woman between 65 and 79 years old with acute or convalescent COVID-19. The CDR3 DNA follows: TGTGCCAGCAGTGAAACAGAGTCCCAGCATTTT. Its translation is CASSETESQHF.